A selection of T cell receptor beta chains follows, all from one sample in a study of blood T cell repertoires in COVID-19. Some clones are missing from TCRdb's copy, which holds only in-frame ones; the method was immunoSEQ multiplex PCR. The top ten clones hold about an eighth of a sample with 240,000 or so clones, 82% of them seen once. Source material: peripheral blood. All receptors come from an older woman with active or convalescent COVID-19. Each CDR3 is given with its conserved first and last residue. The D gene is left open where the match is weak. The listing skips clone size in some rows; elsewhere it reads once, few, many or a size class.

d_call	clone_size	j_call	v_call	cdr3_aa	cdr3_nt
-	few	TRBJ2-5	TRBV7-6	CASNFGGKETQYF	TGTGCCAGTAACTTCGGGGGTAAAGAGACCCAGTACTTC
TRBD2	-	TRBJ2-3	TRBV6-6	CASRPRWRGVPDTQYF	TGTGCCAGCAGGCCACGGTGGCGGGGGGTCCCAGATACGCAGTATTTT
TRBD1	-	TRBJ1-1	TRBV6-2/TRBV6-3	CASSLPTGRILNTEAFF	TGTGCCAGCAGTTTACCGACAGGGAGAATTTTGAACACTGAAGCTTTCTTT
TRBD2	-	TRBJ2-3	TRBV30	CAWSVGLAPFSTDTQYF	TGTGCCTGGAGTGTCGGACTAGCGCCCTTTAGCACAGATACGCAGTATTTT
TRBD2	-	TRBJ2-5	TRBV7-7	CASSLAGGIGETQYF	TGTGCTAGCAGCCTAGCGGGGGGGATTGGCGAGACCCAGTACTTC
-	-	TRBJ1-1	TRBV30	CAWKGAINTEAFF	TGTGCCTGGAAAGGGGCGATTAACACTGAAGCTTTCTTT
-	-	TRBJ2-7	TRBV6-5	CASSYGGAVEQYF	TGTGCCAGCAGTTATGGAGGGGCGGTTGAGCAGTACTTC
TRBD1	once	TRBJ1-4	TRBV15	CATSRVTQGAGKLFF	TGTGCCACCAGCAGAGTGACACAGGGGGCTGGAAAACTGTTTTTT
TRBD2	-	TRBJ2-7	TRBV5-1	CASSSASGGADEQYF	TGCGCCAGCAGCTCTGCTAGCGGGGGGGCTGACGAGCAGTACTTC
-	-	TRBJ2-1	TRBV5-4	CASSLLVRGYNEQFF	TGTGCCAGCAGCTTGCTGGTTCGGGGTTACAATGAGCAGTTCTTC
TRBD2	-	TRBJ2-5	TRBV7-8	CASSLTSGGWETQYF	TGTGCCAGCAGCTTAACTAGCGGGGGGTGGGAGACCCAGTACTTC
TRBD2	many	TRBJ2-1	TRBV4-1	CASSQGAGGPYNEQFF	TGCGCCAGCAGCCAAGGTGCGGGGGGGCCCTACAATGAGCAGTTCTTC
-	-	TRBJ1-2	TRBV5-1	CASSLADNSGYGYTF	TGCGCCAGCAGCTTGGCCGATAACTCTGGCTATGGCTACACCTTC
TRBD2	few	TRBJ2-5	TRBV28	CASSLGGAGLQETQYF	TGTGCCAGCAGTTTGGGAGGGGCAGGCCTCCAAGAGACCCAGTACTTC
-	-	TRBJ2-7	TRBV27	CASWGTRPPYEQYF	TGTGCCAGCTGGGGCACCCGACCCCCCTACGAGCAGTACTTC
TRBD1	-	TRBJ1-2	TRBV18	CASSPGTGRANYGYTF	TGTGCCAGCTCACCAGGGACAGGTCGAGCTAACTATGGCTACACCTTC
TRBD1	-	TRBJ2-5	TRBV6-6	CASRLGQGGETQYF	TGTGCCAGCAGATTGGGACAGGGAGGGGAGACCCAGTACTTC
-	-	TRBJ2-2	TRBV7-9	CASSWEVSTGELFF	TGTGCCAGCAGCTGGGAGGTATCCACCGGGGAGCTGTTTTTT
TRBD1	-	TRBJ1-5	TRBV7-9	CASSGGTGGNQPQHF	TGTGCCAGCAGCGGAGGGACAGGGGGCAATCAGCCCCAGCATTTT
TRBD1	-	TRBJ2-5	TRBV6-2/TRBV6-3	CASSYYPGQGETQYF	TGTGCCAGCAGTTACTACCCGGGACAGGGAGAGACCCAGTACTTC
-	-	TRBJ1-6	TRBV6-1	CASSERVDNYNSPLHF	TGTGCCAGCAGTGAACGCGTGGACAACTATAATTCACCCCTCCACTTT
-	-	TRBJ1-2	TRBV19	CASNIQGHILGYTF	TGTGCCAGTAACATCCAGGGACATATTTTGGGCTACACCTTC
TRBD2	many	TRBJ2-5	TRBV30	CAWSPWTSSRVETQYF	TGTGCCTGGAGTCCCTGGACTAGTTCACGGGTAGAGACCCAGTACTTC
TRBD1	-	TRBJ1-2	TRBV9	CASSATGGYGYTF	TGTGCCAGCAGCGCCACAGGGGGCTATGGCTACACCTTC
-	few	TRBJ1-1	TRBV30	CAWSYDRFTEAFF	TGTGCCTGGAGTTATGACAGGTTCACTGAAGCTTTCTTT
TRBD1	-	TRBJ2-7	TRBV5-1	CASSLGQGSYEQYF	TGCGCCAGCAGTTTGGGACAGGGATCCTACGAGCAGTACTTC
TRBD1	-	TRBJ2-6	TRBV7-3	CASSLTGGPRGANVLTF	TGTGCCAGCAGCCTGACAGGGGGCCCCAGGGGGGCCAACGTCCTGACTTTC
TRBD1	once	TRBJ2-5	TRBV19	CASSIFGQVGQETQYF	TGTGCCAGTAGTATCTTCGGACAGGTGGGGCAAGAGACCCAGTACTTC
-	-	TRBJ2-7	TRBV6-4	CASSDPLGEQYF	TGTGCCAGCAGTGATCCCCTCGGCGAGCAGTACTTC
-	-	TRBJ2-5	TRBV29-1	CSSRGRETQYF	TGCAGCTCTAGGGGTCGGGAGACCCAGTACTTC
-	few	TRBJ2-1	TRBV25-1	CASSVTRGTNEQFF	TGTGCCAGCAGTGTAACGCGCGGTACGAATGAGCAGTTCTTC
-	-	TRBJ1-6	TRBV10-3	CAISEDEGLSPLHF	TGTGCCATCAGTGAGGACGAGGGCCTGTCACCCCTCCACTTT
TRBD1	-	TRBJ2-6	TRBV3-1/TRBV3-2	CASSQDRGPFSGANVLTF	TGTGCCAGCAGCCAGGACAGGGGACCTTTCTCTGGGGCCAACGTCCTGACTTTC
-	-	TRBJ2-7	TRBV5-5	CASSLAGSDVYEQYF	TGTGCCAGCAGCTTGGCAGGGTCTGACGTCTACGAGCAGTACTTC
-	-	TRBJ2-2	TRBV18	CASSPGRLGTGELFF	TGTGCCAGCTCACCAGGGCGATTGGGCACCGGGGAGCTGTTTTTT
-	many	TRBJ1-2	TRBV12-3/TRBV12-4	CASSWGGLGYTF	TGTGCCAGCAGTTGGGGAGGCTTGGGCTACACCTTC
TRBD2	-	TRBJ2-1	TRBV11-3	CASSPRGAGAYNEQFF	TGTGCCAGCAGCCCGCGTGGAGCGGGGGCTTACAATGAGCAGTTCTTC
TRBD2	-	TRBJ2-1	TRBV2	CASSEWEGGYNEQFF	TGTGCCAGCAGTGAATGGGAGGGTGGCTACAATGAGCAGTTCTTC
-	-	TRBJ1-6	TRBV12-3/TRBV12-4	CASSRNSPLHF	TGTGCCAGCAGCCGGAATTCACCCCTCCACTTT
-	-	TRBJ1-1	TRBV4-3	CASSQQPGGTEAFF	TGCGCCAGCAGCCAACAGCCCGGGGGCACTGAAGCTTTCTTT
TRBD2	-	TRBJ2-7	TRBV7-9	CASSFSGGRYEQYF	TGTGCCAGCAGCTTCAGCGGGGGGCGGTACGAGCAGTACTTC
TRBD1	-	TRBJ2-6	TRBV19	CASRDRAGANVLTF	TGTGCCAGCCGGGACAGGGCTGGGGCCAACGTCCTGACTTTC
TRBD2	-	TRBJ2-5	TRBV14	CASSQSTGGGETQYF	TGTGCCAGCAGCCAATCCACGGGGGGTGGAGAGACCCAGTACTTC
TRBD1	-	TRBJ1-5	TRBV3-1/TRBV3-2	CASGGDRGLQPQHF	TGTGCCAGTGGGGGGGACAGGGGGCTTCAGCCCCAGCATTTT
TRBD1	few	TRBJ1-4	TRBV6-1	CASSDWAGQGYEKLFF	TGTGCCAGCAGTGATTGGGCCGGACAGGGCTATGAAAAACTGTTTTTT
-	-	TRBJ2-3	TRBV1	CTSSPFLADTDTQYF	TGCACCAGCAGCCCCTTCTTAGCGGACACAGATACGCAGTATTTT